These 5 T cell receptor beta chains share one sample of origin, sequenced in a study of blood T cell repertoires in COVID-19. Only in-frame clones appear in the TCRdb table, and some are missing; sequencing was by immunoSEQ multiplex PCR. The data contain about 310,000 clones, around 86% of them singletons. Sequenced material: peripheral blood. The receptors here all came from a man aged 45-65 years with active or convalescent COVID-19.

The chain recombines TRBV5-1 with TRBJ1-1; 10 bases are shared with TRBD1. The CDR3 is made up of 15 amino acids. CDR1 and CDR2 from the germline V gene are SGHRS and YFSETQ. The V gene end was trimmed by 0 bases and the J gene end by 9 bases; junction bases not matched to a gene: 8. CDR3 protein: CASSLDTPGQGKAFF. In nucleotides, the CDR3 is TGCGCCAGCAGCTTGGATACACCGGGACAGGGGAAAGCTTTCTTT.

The chain recombines TRBV24-1 with TRBJ1-4; D is unclear. This CDR3 is built from 13 residues. V was shortened by 5 bases and J by 11 bases, with 14 bases between the two germline ends. Germline V gene sequence: CDR1 KGHDR, CDR2 SFDVKD. CDR3 loop: CATSGGDLGKLFF. CDR3 DNA: TGTGCCACCAGTGGGGGAGATTTGGGCAAACTGTTTTTT.

This sequence joins TRBV27 and TRBJ1-6, with 12 bases that match TRBD1. There are 16 residues in the CDR3. V was clipped by 6 bases and J by 5 bases; unmatched bases: 5. Germline V gene data show CDR1 as MNHEY and CDR2 as SMNVEV (reference sequence). In nucleotides, the CDR3 is TGTGCCAGCAGCTGGGGACAGGGGGCGAATAATTCACCCCTCCACTTT. This codes for CASSWGQGANNSPLHF.

The V and J genes are TRBV6-5 and TRBJ1-2; 7 positions match TRBD1. Germline V gives CDR1 MNHEY, CDR2 SVGAGI. V gave up 5 bases and J gave up 4 bases; unmatched junction bases: 4. The CDR3 sequence is 13 residues long. As DNA, the CDR3 is TGTGCCAGCAGTCCACAGGGGTTCTATGGCTACACCTTC. This gives the protein CASSPQGFYGYTF.

This chain uses TRBV25-1 with TRBJ2-3; D uncertain. This CDR3 is built from 13 residues. The germline CDR1 and CDR2 sequences are MGHDK and SYGVNS. Trimming removed 2 bases from V and 7 bases from J, with 10 bases in between. The CDR3 spells CASSEPAVHTQYF. Written as DNA, the CDR3 is TGTGCCAGCAGTGAACCGGCGGTCCATACGCAGTATTTT.